This TCR beta chain was retrieved from a study of CD8+ T cells in alopecia areata. Whole-study context: Treated patients swallowed 5 to 10 mg of oral tofacitinib twice daily.

As to treatment: oral pan-JAK inhibitor, 5-10 mg twice daily. Extracted RNA was reverse transcribed into cDNA, the sequencing template. Sequencing used immunoSEQ multiplex PCR; TCRdb keeps in-frame clones, though not all of them. The data show some 190,000 clones, roughly 46% seen once. The CDR3 extends over 16 amino acids. Trimming pared 4 bases from V and 4 bases from J, leaving 19 bases between. The V gene's germline CDR1 is MGHRA and CDR2 YSYEKL. The receptor was derived from a human donor with alopecia areata. The material sequenced was CD8+ T cells sorted from blood, taken around week 54, from a patient treated with tofacitinib. The chain uses TRBV4-1 and TRBJ1-1, with a tentative D call TRBD1 (6 bases). The CDR3 sequence is CASSPGAGAGGTEAFF. CDR3 nucleotides: TGCGCCAGCAGCCCAGGAGCGGGGGCTGGGGGCACTGAAGCTTTCTTT.